The TCR beta chain under discussion was sequenced for a study of blood T cell repertoires in COVID-19. For the study at large: COVID-19 samples, acute and convalescent, were from the United States, Italy and Spain. In each case, the material was cDNA or gDNA derived from T cells, B-cell-depleted T cells, or PBMCs.

The CDR3 is 15 residues long. V was pared by 1 base and J by 5 bases, with 12 bases between. Germline V gene lookup returns CDR1 LGHDT and CDR2 YNNKEL (reference sequence). Under the authors' procedure: Amplification of reference gene primers provided the estimated nucleated cell counts. Generated by immunoSEQ multiplex PCR, the TCRdb table keeps only in-frame clones and is missing some. V, J and clone size were drawn from that table, and D and trimming were deduced from the DNA. The data contain about 68,000 clones, 86% of them singletons. The chain has TRBV3-1 (or the pseudogene TRBV3-2) and TRBJ1-5; weak D call: TRBD1 (6 bases). This sequence originates from a man younger than 40 with acute or convalescent COVID-19. Sequenced: peripheral blood. The CDR3 is CASSQGVGGYQPQHF. CDR3 DNA sequence: TGTGCCAGCAGCCAAGGCGTAGGGGGTTATCAGCCCCAGCATTTT.